These 17 T cell receptor beta chains share one sample of origin, sequenced in a study of T cells in Graves' hyperthyroidism and ophthalmopathy. Amplification of TCR beta CDR3 regions used RNA as the template. Initially, a first-round RT-PCR of the TCR CDR3 employed the HTBI primer set. TCRdb re-analysed the multiplex PCR reads in MiXCR, keeping a single row per CDR3 protein. The table has approximately 510,000 distinct CDR3 sequences, approximately 49% seen once. Sequenced input: peripheral blood or thyroid tissue (not recorded which). These receptor sequences come from an adult woman with Graves' disease, either hyperthyroidism or ophthalmopathy (not recorded which).

This sequence joins TRBV7-9 and TRBJ1-1; D might be TRBD1 (6 bases). Trimming took off 4 bases at V and 6 bases at J, with 18 bases between the two ends. CDR1 and CDR2 (germline): SEHNR, FQNEAQ (reference sequence). The CDR3 sequence is 15 residues long. In DNA form, the CDR3 reads TGTGCCAGCAGCTCCGGACCGGACAGACACCCTGAAGCTTTCTTT. This gives the protein CASSSGPDRHPEAFF.

In this sample, this clonotype turned up many times. This rearrangement joins TRBV6-1 to TRBJ1-1; D is possibly TRBD1 (6 bases). Trimming stripped 1 base from V and 5 bases from J, with 14 bases between. This CDR3 is built from 15 residues. From germline, CDR1 is MNHNS and CDR2 SASEGT. CDR3 DNA: TGTGCCAGCAGTGAAGAACCGGGGGCTGCTACTGAAGCTTTCTTT. Translated: CASSEEPGAATEAFF.

The rearrangement uses TRBV29-1 and TRBJ2-5; no clear D gene. This CDR3 is built from 12 residues. The V gene's germline CDR1 is SQVTM and CDR2 ANQGSEA. Trimming shortened V by 4 bases and J by 5 bases, and 11 bases separated the two germline ends. In nucleotides, the CDR3 is TGCAGCGTTGGGGTCCGAAGGGAGACCCAGTACTTC. It is translated as CSVGVRRETQYF.

This clonotype occurred many times. The chain couples TRBV20-1 to TRBJ2-6; D unclear. V dropped 6 bases and J dropped 0 bases, with 9 bases sitting between them. Germline V gene lookup returns CDR1 DFQATT and CDR2 SNEGSKA (reference sequence). This CDR3 has 14 amino acids. CDR3 nucleotides: TGCAGTGCCCTGGACGGCTCTGGGGCCAACGTCCTGACTTTC. Its protein is CSALDGSGANVLTF.

This clonotype was picked up many times. The CDR3 coding sequence is TGTGCCAGCAGCTCGGTTATCGGGGAGCTGTTTTTT. Translation gives CASSSVIGELFF. This chain links TRBV11-3 with TRBJ2-2, with no clear D. The CDR3 runs to 12 residues. Trimming pared 4 bases from V and 7 bases from J, leaving 7 bases between. Germline V gives CDR1 SGHNT, CDR2 YENEEA.

V usage is TRBV11-2 and J usage is TRBJ2-7, with D perhaps TRBD1 or TRBD2 (5 bases each). Per germline, CDR1 SGHAT and CDR2 FQNNGV. The CDR3 has 15 residues. Trimming removed 2 bases from V and 7 bases from J, with 18 bases in between. The CDR3 coding sequence is TGTGCCAGCAGCTTAACCGGGGCCCTAGGTATGGAGCAGTACTTC. Its translation: CASSLTGALGMEQYF.

This clonotype appeared a few times. J is TRBJ2-7 and V is TRBV10-3; perhaps TRBD2 as D (5 bases). The length of the CDR3 is 14 residues. Trimming removed 3 bases from V and 2 bases from J, with 11 bases in between. Germline V gene sequence: CDR1 ENHRY, CDR2 SYGVKD. The CDR3 spells CAISDLAFAYEQYF. CDR3 nucleotide sequence: TGTGCCATCAGTGATTTAGCGTTCGCCTACGAGCAGTACTTC.

The chain joins TRBV5-1 to TRBJ2-6; a weak D match, TRBD1 (5 bases). The germline V and J ends were trimmed by 5 bases and 2 bases, with 14 bases remaining between them. Germline CDR1 and CDR2: SGHRS and YFSETQ. This CDR3 comprises 16 residues. For the CDR3, the DNA is TGCGCCAGCAGACGTCCGACAGTTACTGGGGCCAACGTCCTGACTTTC. As protein: CASRRPTVTGANVLTF.

This clonotype has a count of ten or more. The rearrangement uses TRBV5-1 and TRBJ2-2, with 10 bases fitting TRBD2. The J segment lost 2 bases and the V segment lost 2 bases, leaving 6 bases of the junction unmatched. Germline V lookup: CDR1 SGHRS, CDR2 YFSETQ. The CDR3 totals 17 residues. The CDR3 reads CASSFSEREGNTGELFF. CDR3 sequence (DNA): TGCGCCAGCAGCTTCTCGGAGCGGGAGGGAAACACCGGGGAGCTGTTTTTT.

There are a few counts of this clonotype. The chain joins TRBV24-1 to TRBJ2-7; 7 nucleotides line up with TRBD1. V lost 2 bases, J lost 6 bases, and 12 bases stayed unmatched. The CDR3 has 16 residues. The germline gives CDR1 KGHDR, CDR2 SFDVKD. The CDR3 spells CATSDSRTGRATEQYF. In DNA, the CDR3 is TGTGCCACCAGTGATTCTAGGACAGGACGGGCGACCGAGCAGTACTTC.

The CDR3 nucleotides are TGTGCCAGCAGCTTTGGGGGACTAGCGCGGGAGACCCAGTACTTC. Translated, it gives CASSFGGLARETQYF. The gene calls are TRBV7-8 and TRBJ2-5, with 10 nucleotides matching TRBD2. Germline V gene lookup returns CDR1 SGHVS and CDR2 FQNEAQ. This CDR3 is built from 15 residues. The V gene end was trimmed by 3 bases and the J gene end by 5 bases; junction bases not matched to a gene: 6.

This rearrangement joins TRBV2 to TRBJ1-1; possible D gene TRBD1, 6 bases. The CDR3 length is 13 residues. V lost 6 bases and J 11 bases, leaving 19 bases between the germline ends. CDR1 SNHLY and CDR2 FYNNEI come from the germline V gene. CDR3 in amino acids: CASSAGTPGVAFF. The CDR3 coding sequence is TGTGCCAGCAGCGCCGGGACACCGGGAGTGGCTTTCTTT.

This chain joins TRBV14 and TRBJ2-2; 13 bases agree with TRBD2. From germline, CDR1 is SGHDN and CDR2 FVKESK. This CDR3 has 15 residues. V lost 3 bases, J lost 7 bases, and 2 bases stayed unmatched. The CDR3 region is CASSHGLAGDGELFF. The CDR3 coding sequence is TGTGCCAGCAGCCATGGACTAGCGGGAGACGGGGAGCTGTTTTTT.

The V gene is TRBV25-1, the J gene TRBJ2-2, with a weak D call TRBD2 (5 bases). Germline assignment: CDR1 MGHDK and CDR2 SYGVNS. This CDR3 region has 16 residues. V was trimmed by 2 bases and J by 5 bases, leaving 15 bases between them. The CDR3 spells CASSENEGRGTGELFF. The CDR3 DNA reads as TGTGCCAGCAGTGAAAACGAAGGGAGAGGGACCGGGGAGCTGTTTTTT.

The CDR3 is CSAKTGGTYEQYF. The CDR3 region has the DNA TGCAGTGCCAAAACAGGGGGAACCTACGAGCAGTACTTC. The chain links TRBV20-1 to TRBJ2-7, with 8 nucleotides matching TRBD1. Germline values: CDR1 DFQATT, CDR2 SNEGSKA (reference sequence). V lost 6 bases and J lost 2; bases outside the gene matches: 6. There are 13 residues in the CDR3.

The chain links TRBV7-2 to TRBJ1-5, with D unclear. The germline CDR1 and CDR2 sequences are SGHTA and FQGNSA. The CDR3 is made up of 14 amino acids. V was cut by 2 bases and J by 0 bases, with 5 bases left in between. The DNA of the CDR3 is TGTGCCAGCAGCTTACAAGTTAGCAATCAGCCCCAGCATTTT. It translates to CASSLQVSNQPQHF.

The chain carries TRBV2 and TRBJ2-7; TRBD1 agrees at 9 bases. There are 14 residues in the CDR3. V gave up 2 bases and J gave up 11 bases; unmatched junction bases: 10. Germline assignment: CDR1 SNHLY and CDR2 FYNNEI. The CDR3 reads CASSEQGQGRREYF. For the CDR3, the DNA is TGTGCCAGCAGTGAACAGGGACAGGGCCGACGCGAGTACTTC.